These 18 T cell receptor beta chains came from one sample sequenced in a study of T-cell memory formation after mild COVID-19. TCRdb re-called the 5' RACE reads with MiXCR, one entry per CDR3 protein. The table records just under 350,000 distinct CDR3 sequences, 13% of them present only once. The material sequenced was PBMCs or a T cell subset sorted from them (not recorded which). The source of these receptors is a young man who had mild COVID-19 (a few samples of this study predate the infection). Cell type and time point are not known.

This clonotype was detected only a few times. CDR3 amino acids: CSARVPNYRGNNGYTF. The CDR3 DNA reads TGCAGTGCTAGAGTCCCGAACTACAGGGGGAATAATGGCTACACCTTC. The chain links TRBV20-1 to TRBJ1-2; 8 bases are a match to TRBD1. The V gene's germline CDR1 is DFQATT and CDR2 SNEGSKA (reference sequence). V was pared by 1 base and J by 6 bases, with 13 bases of the junction left unmatched. CDR3 length equals 16 residues.

This clonotype has a handful of counts. The rearrangement joins TRBV27 to TRBJ1-1, with D unclear. V lost 4 bases, J lost 4 bases, and 13 bases lay in between. CDR3 length equals 14 residues. Looked up from germline, CDR1 is MNHEY and CDR2 is SMNVEV (reference sequence). The CDR3 sequence: CASSSLDGPTEAFF. As DNA, the CDR3 is TGTGCCAGCAGTTCGCTGGACGGGCCCACTGAAGCTTTCTTT.

This clonotype was seen only a few times. The chain has TRBV4-3 and TRBJ1-4, with D perhaps matching TRBD1 (5 bases). The CDR3 length is 15 residues. V lost 0 bases, J lost 7 bases, and 12 bases lay in between. CDR1 and CDR2 from the germline V gene are LGHNA and YSLEER. CDR3 region: CASSQESWGGEKLFF. CDR3 DNA sequence: TGCGCCAGCAGCCAAGAATCTTGGGGGGGTGAAAAACTGTTTTTT.

This clonotype was counted at least ten times. The chain carries TRBV7-2 and TRBJ1-4; no reliable D call. Trimming took 5 bases from V and 3 from J, leaving 22 bases between them. Germline V gene data show CDR1 as SGHTA and CDR2 as FQGNSA. This CDR3 has 18 amino acids. The CDR3 DNA reads as TGTGCCAGCAGCGCAAGCGGCTGGGGTAGTCGCTCTAATGAAAAACTGTTTTTT. It specifies CASSASGWGSRSNEKLFF.

This chain uses TRBV6-5 with TRBJ2-2; 11 nucleotides agree with TRBD2. Trimming at V came to 4 bases and at J to 4 bases, leaving 5 bases not matched to a gene. The germline V gene encodes CDR1 MNHEY and CDR2 SVGAGI. The CDR3 covers 16 residues. The CDR3 loop is CASSSLAGGFTGELFF. Written as DNA, the CDR3 is TGTGCCAGCAGTTCGCTAGCGGGGGGCTTCACCGGGGAGCTGTTTTTT.

The chain has TRBV18 and TRBJ2-3; D remains ambiguous. The V end was cut by 3 bases, the J end by 2 bases, with 6 bases between. Germline CDR1 KGHSH, CDR2 LQKENI. The CDR3 has 13 residues. CDR3 residues: CASSPSITDTQYF. The CDR3 DNA reads as TGTGCCAGCTCACCTTCAATCACAGATACGCAGTATTTT.

The CDR3 protein is CAGWEQESSNYGYTF. CDR3 nucleotides: TGTGCAGGGTGGGAACAGGAGTCCTCTAACTATGGCTACACCTTC. The rearrangement uses TRBV2 and TRBJ1-2; the D gene is possibly TRBD1 (5 bases). The CDR3 spans 15 residues. Germline CDR1 and CDR2: SNHLY and FYNNEI. Filled out from reference TRBV2 and TRBJ1-2, the complete variable domain reads EPEVTQTPSHQVTQMGQEVILRCVPISNHLYFYWYRQILGQKVEFLVSFYNNEISEKSEIFDDQFSVERPDGSNFTLKIRSTKLEDSAMYFCAGWEQESSNYGYTFGSGTRLTVV.

V and J are TRBV20-1 and TRBJ1-6, with 7 bases matching TRBD1. This CDR3 is 14 amino acids long. From germline, CDR1 is DFQATT and CDR2 SNEGSKA (reference sequence). V lost 0 bases to trimming and J lost 9 bases; unmatched junction nucleotides: 5. CDR3 DNA: TGCAGTGCTAGAGATGGGAGGGGGCGTTCACCCCTCCACTTT. Amino acids: CSARDGRGRSPLHF.

The chain joins TRBV7-9 to TRBJ1-1, with D perhaps TRBD1 (6 bases). V lost 5 bases to trimming and J lost 7 bases, with 26 bases between them. CDR3 length: 17 residues. Germline V gene data show CDR1 as SEHNR and CDR2 as FQNEAQ (reference sequence). CDR3 sequence (DNA): TGTGCCAGCAGCAGAGACAGGTCCCGGACCCCCTTTGATGAAGCTTTCTTT. Its protein product is CASSRDRSRTPFDEAFF.

The CDR3 DNA reads as TGTGCCGCCGGATTGGCCAAAAACATTCAGTACTTC. Translation gives CAAGLAKNIQYF. V usage is TRBV19 and J usage is TRBJ2-4; D uncertain. V dropped 11 bases and J dropped 1 base, with 9 bases sitting between them. CDR1 LNHDA and CDR2 SQIVND come from the germline V gene (reference sequence). The CDR3 has 12 residues.

This clonotype appeared a few times. The chain couples TRBV6-5 to TRBJ2-7; 7 bases fit TRBD1. CDR3 length: 15 amino acids. CDR1 is MNHEY, CDR2 SVGAGI, per germline. J was trimmed by 3 bases and V by 0 bases; bases with no gene match: 5. The CDR3 is CASSYSWDSYYEQYF. CDR3 DNA: TGTGCCAGCAGTTACTCGTGGGACAGTTACTACGAGCAGTACTTC.

The rearrangement links TRBV20-1 to TRBJ1-2; maybe TRBD1 (5 bases). The ends were cut back, 3 bases at V and 0 bases at J, with 14 bases in the middle. The CDR3 covers 15 residues. Germline V gene sequence: CDR1 DFQATT, CDR2 SNEGSKA (reference sequence). The CDR3 nucleotides are TGCAGTGCTAGGGGAGGGGACGGGGCTAACTATGGCTACACCTTC. Translation: CSARGGDGANYGYTF.

This clonotype was counted many times. CDR3 DNA: TGCGCCAGCAGCTTGGATCAAAGGGGGATAGACGAGCAGTACTTC. It encodes CASSLDQRGIDEQYF. The rearrangement links TRBV5-1 to TRBJ2-7; tentative D call: TRBD1 (6 bases). The CDR3 length is 15 residues. Trimming removed 0 bases at V and 5 bases at J, with 15 bases between. Germline-derived CDR1 and CDR2 are SGHRS and YFSETQ.

This clonotype was seen only a few times. This chain uses TRBV20-1 with TRBJ2-2, with TRBD2 matching over 9 bases. This CDR3 comprises 15 residues. From germline, CDR1 is DFQATT and CDR2 SNEGSKA (reference sequence). Unmatched junction bases numbered 11, after V lost 4 bases and J lost 8 bases. The CDR3 DNA reads as TGCAGTGCTACCCACCCCGGACTAGCGACAGGGGAGCTGTTTTTT. Translation gives CSATHPGLATGELFF.

The table lists this clonotype with many counts. This chain connects TRBV7-2 to TRBJ1-2, with a tentative D call TRBD1 (5 bases). The V and J ends lost 0 bases and 3 bases respectively, with 11 bases between them. This CDR3 spans 15 amino acids. Germline V gene lookup returns CDR1 SGHTA and CDR2 FQGNSA. CDR3 sequence (DNA): TGTGCCAGCAGCTTAGCACAGTTCAGGGACTATGGCTACACCTTC. As protein: CASSLAQFRDYGYTF. Full variable domain (remainder filled in from reference TRBV7-2 and TRBJ1-2): GAGVSQSPSNKVTEKGKDVELRCDPISGHTALYWYRQSLGQGLEFLIYFQGNSAPDKSGLPSDRFSAERTGGSVSTLTIQRTQQEDSAVYLCASSLAQFRDYGYTFGSGTRLTVV.

This clonotype was counted ten times or more. The genes are TRBV18 and TRBJ2-7; D tentatively reads TRBD1 or TRBD2 (5 bases each). With 3 bases removed from V and 1 base from J, the gap between germline ends came to 10 bases. Germline V gene sequence: CDR1 KGHSH, CDR2 LQKENI. This CDR3 has 14 residues. CDR3 in amino acids: CASSPGTDSYEQYF. The CDR3 DNA sequence: TGTGCCAGCTCACCCGGGACGGATTCCTACGAGCAGTACTTC.

The chain employs TRBV9 and TRBJ2-3; 8 bases line up with TRBD2. V trimming: 0 bases; J trimming: 7 bases; junction bases outside the gene matches: 7. Germline CDR1 reads SGDLS; CDR2 reads YYNGEE. The CDR3 runs to 15 residues. The CDR3 is CASSVEVAGGHTQYF. CDR3 sequence (DNA): TGTGCCAGCAGCGTAGAAGTGGCGGGGGGTCATACGCAGTATTTT. Complete variable domain (other parts from reference TRBV9 and TRBJ2-3): DSGVTQTPKHLITATGQRVTLRCSPRSGDLSVYWYQQSLDQGLQFLIQYYNGEERAKGNILERFSAQQFPDLHSELNLSSLELGDSALYFCASSVEVAGGHTQYFGPGTRLTVL.

The chain is built from TRBV20-1 and TRBJ2-5; TRBD1 matches 7 bases. V lost 6 bases and J lost 1; bases outside the gene matches: 8. The CDR3 runs to 14 residues. The germline V gene has CDR1 DFQATT and CDR2 SNEGSKA (reference sequence). This CDR3 is CSANDRVVQETQYF. The CDR3 nucleotides are TGCAGTGCGAACGACAGGGTCGTCCAAGAGACCCAGTACTTC.